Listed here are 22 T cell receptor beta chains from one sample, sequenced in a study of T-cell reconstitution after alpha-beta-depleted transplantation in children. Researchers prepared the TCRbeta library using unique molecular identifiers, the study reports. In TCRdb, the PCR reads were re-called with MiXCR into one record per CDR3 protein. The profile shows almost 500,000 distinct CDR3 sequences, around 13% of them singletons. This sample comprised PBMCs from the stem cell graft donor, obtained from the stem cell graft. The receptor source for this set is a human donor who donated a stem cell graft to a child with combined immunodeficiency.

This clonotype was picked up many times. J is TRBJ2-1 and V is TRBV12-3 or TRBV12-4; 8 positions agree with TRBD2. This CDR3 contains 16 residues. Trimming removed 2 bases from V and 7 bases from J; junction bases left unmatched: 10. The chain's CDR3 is CASSLLRGRLGNEQFF. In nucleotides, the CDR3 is TGTGCCAGCAGTTTACTTCGCGGGAGGCTAGGTAATGAGCAGTTCTTC.

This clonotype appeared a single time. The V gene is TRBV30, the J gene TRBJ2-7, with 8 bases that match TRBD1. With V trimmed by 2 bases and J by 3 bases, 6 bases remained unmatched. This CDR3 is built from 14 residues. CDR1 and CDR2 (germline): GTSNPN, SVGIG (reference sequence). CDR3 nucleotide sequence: TGTGCCTGGAGTTTAGGCAGGGGGCTCTACGAGCAGTACTTC. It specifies CAWSLGRGLYEQYF. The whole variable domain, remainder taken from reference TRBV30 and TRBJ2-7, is SQTIHQWPATLVQPVGSPLSLECTVEGTSNPNLYWYRQAAGRGLQLLFYSVGIGQISSEVPQNLSASRPQDRQFILSSKKLLLSDSGFYLCAWSLGRGLYEQYFGPGTRLTVT.

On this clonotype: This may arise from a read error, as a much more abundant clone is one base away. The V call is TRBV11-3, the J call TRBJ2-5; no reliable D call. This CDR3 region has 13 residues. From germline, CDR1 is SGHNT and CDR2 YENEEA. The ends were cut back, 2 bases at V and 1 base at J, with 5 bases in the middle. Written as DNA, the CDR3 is TGTGCCAGCAGCTTATTTTCCCAAGAGACCCAGTACTTC. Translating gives CASSLFSQETQYF.

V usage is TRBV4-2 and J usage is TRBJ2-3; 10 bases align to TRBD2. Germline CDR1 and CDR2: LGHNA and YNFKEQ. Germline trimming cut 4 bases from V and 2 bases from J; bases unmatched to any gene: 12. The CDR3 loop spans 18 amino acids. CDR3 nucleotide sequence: TGTGCCAGCAGCCCCTGGCCCGTAGCGGGGGGACCCACAGATACGCAGTATTTT. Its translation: CASSPWPVAGGPTDTQYF.

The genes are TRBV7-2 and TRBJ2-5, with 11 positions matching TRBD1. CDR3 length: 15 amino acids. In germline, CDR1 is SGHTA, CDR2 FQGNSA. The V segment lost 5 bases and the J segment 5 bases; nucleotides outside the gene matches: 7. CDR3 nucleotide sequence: TGTGCCAGCAGCATGGGACAGGGGGAATGGGAGACCCAGTACTTC. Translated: CASSMGQGEWETQYF.

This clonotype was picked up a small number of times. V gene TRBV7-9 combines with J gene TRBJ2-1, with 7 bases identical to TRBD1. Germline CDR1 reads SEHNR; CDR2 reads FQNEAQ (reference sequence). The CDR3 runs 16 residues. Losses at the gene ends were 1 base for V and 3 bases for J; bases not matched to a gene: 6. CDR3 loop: CASSLDRQGRYNEQFF. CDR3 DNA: TGTGCCAGCAGCTTAGATAGACAGGGTCGCTACAATGAGCAGTTCTTC. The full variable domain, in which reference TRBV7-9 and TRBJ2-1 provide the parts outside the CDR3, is DTGVSQNPRHKITKRGQNVTFRCDPISEHNRLYWYRQTLGQGPEFLTYFQNEAQLEKSRLLSDRFSAERPKGSFSTLEIQRTEQGDSAMYLCASSLDRQGRYNEQFFGPGTRLTVL.

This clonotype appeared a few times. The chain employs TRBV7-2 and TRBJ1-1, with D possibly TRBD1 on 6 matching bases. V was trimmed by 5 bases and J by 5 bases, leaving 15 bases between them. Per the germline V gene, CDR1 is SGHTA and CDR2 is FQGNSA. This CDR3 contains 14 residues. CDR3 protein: CASSTLGQGTEAFF. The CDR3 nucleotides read TGTGCCAGCAGCACGCTGGGACAAGGAACTGAAGCTTTCTTT.

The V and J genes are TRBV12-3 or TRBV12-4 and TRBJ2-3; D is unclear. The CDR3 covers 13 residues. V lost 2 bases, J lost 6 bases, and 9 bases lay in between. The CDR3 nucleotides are TGTGCCAGCAGTTTAAACCGCTTGGATACGCAGTATTTT. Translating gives CASSLNRLDTQYF.

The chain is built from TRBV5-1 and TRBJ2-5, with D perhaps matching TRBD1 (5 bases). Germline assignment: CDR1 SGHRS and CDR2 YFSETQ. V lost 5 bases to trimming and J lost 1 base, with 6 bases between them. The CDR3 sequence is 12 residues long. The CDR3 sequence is CASRDTQETQYF. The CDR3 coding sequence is TGCGCCAGCAGGGACACCCAAGAGACCCAGTACTTC.

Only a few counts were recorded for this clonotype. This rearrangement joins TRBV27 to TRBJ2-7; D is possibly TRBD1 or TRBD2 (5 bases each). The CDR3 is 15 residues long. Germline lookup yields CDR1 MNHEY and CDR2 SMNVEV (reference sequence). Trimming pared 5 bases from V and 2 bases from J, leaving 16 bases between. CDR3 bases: TGTGCCAGCAGTGCCGGGACCTGGGCGCCCTACGAGCAGTACTTC. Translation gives CASSAGTWAPYEQYF.

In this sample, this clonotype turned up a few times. The CDR3 coding sequence is TGTGCCAGCAGCCCAAAGACAGGAGTCAACATTCAGTACTTC. Protein product: CASSPKTGVNIQYF. This chain joins TRBV7-9 and TRBJ2-4; TRBD1 might be the D (6 bases). The CDR3 contains 14 residues. Per germline, CDR1 SEHNR and CDR2 FQNEAQ (reference sequence). V dropped 5 bases and J dropped 7 bases, with 15 bases sitting between them. The entire variable domain, with the rest obtained from reference TRBV7-9 and TRBJ2-4, is as follows: DTGVSQNPRHKITKRGQNVTFRCDPISEHNRLYWYRQTLGQGPEFLTYFQNEAQLEKSRLLSDRFSAERPKGSFSTLEIQRTEQGDSAMYLCASSPKTGVNIQYFGAGTRLSVL.

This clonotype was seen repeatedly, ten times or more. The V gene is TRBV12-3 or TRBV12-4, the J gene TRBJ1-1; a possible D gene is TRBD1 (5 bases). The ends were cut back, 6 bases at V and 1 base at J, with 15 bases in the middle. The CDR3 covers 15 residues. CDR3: CASRATGRGNTEAFF. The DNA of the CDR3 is TGTGCCAGCAGGGCTACGGGACGTGGGAACACTGAAGCTTTCTTT.

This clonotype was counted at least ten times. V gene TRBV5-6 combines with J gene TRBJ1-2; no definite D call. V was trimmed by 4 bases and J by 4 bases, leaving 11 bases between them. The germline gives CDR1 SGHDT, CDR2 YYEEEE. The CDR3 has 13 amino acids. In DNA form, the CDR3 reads TGTGCCAGCAGCCGCGTGATGTCCTATGGCTACACCTTC. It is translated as CASSRVMSYGYTF.

The CDR3 here is CASRGRVSGRETQYF. The CDR3 DNA follows: TGTGCCAGCAGGGGGAGGGTCTCGGGTCGGGAGACCCAGTACTTC. The gene calls are TRBV4-2 and TRBJ2-5; 7 bases fit TRBD2. The CDR3 has 15 residues. The germline V gene encodes CDR1 LGHNA and CDR2 YNFKEQ. V lost 6 bases, J lost 5 bases, and 12 bases stayed unmatched.

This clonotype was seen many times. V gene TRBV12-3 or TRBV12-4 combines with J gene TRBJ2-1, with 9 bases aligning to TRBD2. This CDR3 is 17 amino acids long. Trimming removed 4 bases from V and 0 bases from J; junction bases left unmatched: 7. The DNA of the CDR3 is TGTGCCAGCAGTTCCAGGACTAGCGTCGGCTCCTACAATGAGCAGTTCTTC. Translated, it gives CASSSRTSVGSYNEQFF.

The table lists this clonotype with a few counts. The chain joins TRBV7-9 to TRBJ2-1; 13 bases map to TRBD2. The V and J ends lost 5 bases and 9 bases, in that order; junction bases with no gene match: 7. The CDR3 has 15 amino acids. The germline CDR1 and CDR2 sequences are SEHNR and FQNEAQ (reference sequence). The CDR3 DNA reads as TGTGCCAGCAGCCTCGGGACTAGCGGGATGAGTGAGCAGTTCTTC. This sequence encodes CASSLGTSGMSEQFF. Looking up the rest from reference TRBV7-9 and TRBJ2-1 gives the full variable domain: DTGVSQNPRHKITKRGQNVTFRCDPISEHNRLYWYRQTLGQGPEFLTYFQNEAQLEKSRLLSDRFSAERPKGSFSTLEIQRTEQGDSAMYLCASSLGTSGMSEQFFGPGTRLTVL.

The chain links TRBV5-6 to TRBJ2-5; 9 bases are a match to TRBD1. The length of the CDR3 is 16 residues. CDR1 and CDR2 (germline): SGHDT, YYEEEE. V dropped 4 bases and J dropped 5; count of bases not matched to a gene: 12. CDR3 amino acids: CASSPISTGGTETQYF. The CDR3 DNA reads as TGTGCCAGCAGCCCGATCTCGACAGGGGGGACTGAGACCCAGTACTTC.

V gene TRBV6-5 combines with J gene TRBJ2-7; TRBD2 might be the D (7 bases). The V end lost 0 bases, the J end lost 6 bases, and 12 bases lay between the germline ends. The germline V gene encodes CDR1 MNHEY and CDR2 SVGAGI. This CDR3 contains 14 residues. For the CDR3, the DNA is TGTGCCAGCAGTTACTCGGGGGGGCCAGGCGAGCAGTACTTC. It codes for CASSYSGGPGEQYF.

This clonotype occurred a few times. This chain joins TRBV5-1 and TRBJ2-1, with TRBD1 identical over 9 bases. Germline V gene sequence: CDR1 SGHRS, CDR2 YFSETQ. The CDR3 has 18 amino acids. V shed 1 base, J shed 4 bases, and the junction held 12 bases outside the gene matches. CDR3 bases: TGCGCCAGCAGCTTGACAGGGGGCCAGATTACGGGGTACAATGAGCAGTTCTTC. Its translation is CASSLTGGQITGYNEQFF. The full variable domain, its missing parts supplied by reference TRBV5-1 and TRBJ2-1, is KAGVTQTPRYLIKTRGQQVTLSCSPISGHRSVSWYQQTPGQGLQFLFEYFSETQRNKGNFPGRFSGRQFSNSRSEMNVSTLELGDSALYLCASSLTGGQITGYNEQFFGPGTRLTVL.

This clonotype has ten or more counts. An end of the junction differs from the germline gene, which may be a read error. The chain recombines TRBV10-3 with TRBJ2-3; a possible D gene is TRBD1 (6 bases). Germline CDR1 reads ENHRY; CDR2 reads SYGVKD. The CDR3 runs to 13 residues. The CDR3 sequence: CAINEGDGDTQYF. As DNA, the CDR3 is TGTGCCATCAATGAGGGGGACGGAGATACGCAGTATTTT.

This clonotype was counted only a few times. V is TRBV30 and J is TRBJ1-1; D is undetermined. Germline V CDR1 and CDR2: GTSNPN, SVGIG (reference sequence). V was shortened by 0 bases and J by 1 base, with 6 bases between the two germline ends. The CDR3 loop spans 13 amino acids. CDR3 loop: CAWSVGPNTEAFF. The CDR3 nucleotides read TGTGCCTGGAGTGTAGGGCCGAACACTGAAGCTTTCTTT.

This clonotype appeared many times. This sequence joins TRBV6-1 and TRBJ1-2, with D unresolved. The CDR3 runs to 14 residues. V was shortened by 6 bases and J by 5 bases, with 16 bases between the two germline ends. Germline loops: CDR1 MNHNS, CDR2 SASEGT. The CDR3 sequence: CASSPTILTYGYTF. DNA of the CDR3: TGTGCCAGCAGCCCTACGATCCTTACGTATGGCTACACCTTC.